Listed here are 25 T cell receptor beta chains from one sample, sequenced in a study of identical twins. A single record per CDR3 protein comes from TCRdb applying MiXCR to the 5' RACE reads. The sample yields hundreds of thousands of distinct CDR3 sequences, about 12% seen once. Another study also made use of these data, one on yellow fever vaccine responses in identical twins.

Material for sequencing was PBMCs. These receptor sequences come from a woman aged 18-29 years in good health.

This clonotype occurred a few times. The chain recombines TRBV11-1 with TRBJ2-5, with 15 nucleotides matching TRBD2. The V gene's germline CDR1 is SGHAT and CDR2 FQDESV (reference sequence). This CDR3 is 18 amino acids long. V lost 3 bases to trimming and J lost 1 base; unmatched junction nucleotides: 6. This CDR3 is CASSFTGLAGGVQETQYF. The DNA of the CDR3 is TGTGCCAGCAGCTTTACCGGACTAGCGGGGGGGGTCCAAGAGACCCAGTACTTC.

This clonotype was counted between two and nine times. The chain uses TRBV28 and TRBJ2-3, with D tentatively TRBD1 (5 bases). The CDR3 loop spans 16 amino acids. Germline V gene data show CDR1 as MDHEN and CDR2 as SYDVKM. V was pared by 6 bases and J by 2 bases, with 18 bases between. The CDR3 sequence: CASSPVQRGATDTQYF. CDR3 nucleotides: TGTGCCAGCAGCCCGGTTCAGCGTGGGGCCACAGATACGCAGTATTTT.

The chain links TRBV12-3 or TRBV12-4 to TRBJ2-7; perhaps D is TRBD1 or TRBD2 (7 bases each). CDR3 size: 20 residues. Trimming took 5 bases from V and 3 from J, leaving 32 bases between them. The CDR3 region is CASSKAHHTGEGAPYYEQYF. DNA of the CDR3: TGTGCCAGCAGTAAAGCTCACCACACAGGGGAGGGGGCCCCCTACTACGAGCAGTACTTC.

In this sample, this clonotype turned up once. A much larger clone lies one base from this, so it may be a read error. No conserved phenylalanine or tryptophan ends this CDR3, so it is likely a read error. The CDR3 DNA reads TGCGCCAGCAGTTTCGCAGATATGAACACTGAAGCTTTCTCT. It encodes CASSFADMNTEAFS. The V and J genes are TRBV5-1 and TRBJ1-1; unclear D gene. CDR1 and CDR2 from the germline V gene are SGHRS and YFSETQ. V gave up 5 bases and J gave up 0 bases, with 11 bases separating them. The CDR3 sequence is 14 residues long.

V usage is TRBV20-1 and J usage is TRBJ1-5, with TRBD1 identical over 7 bases. After removal of 2 bases from V and 0 bases from J, the junction contained 4 bases not matched to a gene. Germline CDR1 reads DFQATT; CDR2 reads SNEGSKA (reference sequence). The CDR3 contains 15 residues. The DNA for the CDR3 is TGCAGTGCTAGACGTACAGGGGATAGCAATCAGCCCCAGCATTTT. Residues: CSARRTGDSNQPQHF.

Worth noting for this clonotype: A read error may account for a junction end that differs from germline. V is TRBV9 and J is TRBJ1-1, with a possible D match to TRBD1 (5 bases). Germline lookup yields CDR1 SGDLS and CDR2 YYNGEE. The CDR3 totals 18 residues. The DNA for the CDR3 is TGTGCCAGCGGCGTACCCATTATTGCGGGGCAGGAGAACACTGAAGCTTTCTTT. Translating gives CASGVPIIAGQENTEAFF.

The chain recombines TRBV15 with TRBJ2-2, with 7 bases identical to TRBD1. Trimming at V came to 1 base and at J to 9 bases, leaving 11 bases not matched to a gene. CDR1 is LNHNV, CDR2 YYDKDF, per germline (reference sequence). The CDR3 contains 16 residues. The CDR3 loop is CATSRGRTGTARELFF. The CDR3 DNA follows: TGTGCCACCAGCAGAGGGAGGACTGGGACAGCTCGGGAGCTGTTTTTT.

Only one count was recorded for this clonotype. J is TRBJ2-1 and V is TRBV20-1, with D tentatively TRBD2 (6 bases). Trimming left V 5 bases short and J 9 bases short, with 20 bases between. This CDR3 contains 14 residues. Germline values: CDR1 DFQATT, CDR2 SNEGSKA (reference sequence). CDR3 loop: CSALRGILGGEQFF. The CDR3 coding sequence is TGCAGTGCTCTGCGCGGGATACTAGGTGGTGAGCAGTTCTTC.

The chain recombines TRBV7-7 with TRBJ2-5; tentatively, D is TRBD2 (6 bases). V lost 5 bases and J lost 4, with 11 bases in between. The CDR3 covers 13 residues. CDR1 is SSHAT and CDR2 is FNYEAQ in the germline V gene (reference sequence). CDR3 residues: CASSGTVAETQYF. As DNA, the CDR3 is TGTGCCAGCAGCGGGACTGTCGCAGAGACCCAGTACTTC.

This clonotype occurred a few times. The chain employs TRBV29-1 and TRBJ1-1; the D gene is possibly TRBD1 (6 bases). The CDR3 contains 14 residues. The V gene lost 6 bases and the J gene lost 1 base, with 15 bases spanning the gap. Germline CDR1 reads SQVTM; CDR2 reads ANQGSEA. CDR3 nucleotides: TGCAGCGTGCAATTGGGGACACAGAACACTGAAGCTTTCTTT. It is translated as CSVQLGTQNTEAFF.

This clonotype has just a few counts. The chain has TRBV20-1 and TRBJ2-4, with TRBD1 matching over 7 bases. Trimming removed 4 bases from V and 1 base from J; junction bases left unmatched: 10. The CDR3 runs to 16 residues. Germline CDR1 reads DFQATT; CDR2 reads SNEGSKA (reference sequence). The CDR3 reads CSATRQGWGAKNIQYF. The CDR3 DNA reads TGCAGTGCTACTCGACAGGGATGGGGGGCCAAAAACATTCAGTACTTC.

The rearrangement uses TRBV21-1 and TRBJ2-5; the table's D call TRBD2 went unverified against the DNA. TRBV21-1 is given as a pseudogene. This CDR3 spans 13 amino acids. The CDR3 DNA reads as TGTGCCAGCAGCAGCCAACTAGCGGGAGTGGCGTACTTC. Its protein is CASSSQLAGVAYF.

This chain joins TRBV5-5 and TRBJ2-2; D ambiguous. V was clipped by 4 bases and J by 0 bases, with 13 bases between them. From germline, CDR1 is SGHKS and CDR2 YYEKEE (reference sequence). The CDR3 sequence is 16 residues long. Written as DNA, the CDR3 is TGTGCCAGCAGCAAACTAAGGGATACGAACACCGGGGAGCTGTTTTTT. Translated: CASSKLRDTNTGELFF.

This clonotype appeared once. This sequence joins TRBV27 and TRBJ1-5, with D tentatively TRBD1 (5 bases). Per germline, CDR1 MNHEY and CDR2 SMNVEV (reference sequence). V dropped 1 base and J dropped 0 bases, with 10 bases sitting between them. This CDR3 comprises 16 residues. CDR3: CASSLFAGNSNQPQHF. In nucleotides, the CDR3 is TGTGCCAGCAGTTTATTTGCAGGGAATAGCAATCAGCCCCAGCATTTT.

In this sample, this clonotype turned up a few times. The rearrangement uses TRBV2 and TRBJ2-2; 9 nucleotides agree with TRBD2. Germline V lookup: CDR1 SNHLY, CDR2 FYNNEI. J gave up 4 bases and V 8 bases, and 8 bases lay outside the gene matches. The CDR3 extends over 15 amino acids. CDR3 loop: CASLGRAGGTGELFF. DNA of the CDR3: TGTGCCAGCTTGGGACGAGCGGGGGGCACCGGGGAGCTGTTTTTT.

The chain is built from TRBV29-1 and TRBJ2-3; TRBD2 aligns across 8 bases. This CDR3 region has 14 residues. The trim removed 3 bases at V and 5 bases at J, leaving 7 bases unmatched. The germline gives CDR1 SQVTM, CDR2 ANQGSEA. Here the CDR3 reads CSVERGASLDTQYF. In nucleotides, the CDR3 is TGCAGCGTTGAGCGGGGGGCCTCTCTAGATACGCAGTATTTT.

This clonotype was detected a few times. V usage is TRBV5-1 and J usage is TRBJ2-2; TRBD1 matches at 8 bases. The germline V gene encodes CDR1 SGHRS and CDR2 YFSETQ. CDR3 size: 17 residues. Trimming removed 3 bases from V and 0 bases from J; junction bases left unmatched: 7. The CDR3 sequence is CASSSDRVYSNTGELFF. CDR3 sequence (DNA): TGCGCCAGCAGCTCGGACAGGGTATATTCGAACACCGGGGAGCTGTTTTTT.

The genes are TRBV2 and TRBJ2-5; 11 nucleotides line up with TRBD2. Trimming cost V 6 bases and J 5 bases; bases outside gene matches: 5. This CDR3 region has 14 residues. CDR1 and CDR2 (germline): SNHLY, FYNNEI. The CDR3 spells CASRQTSGTETQYF. CDR3 in DNA: TGTGCCAGCAGACAGACTAGCGGGACCGAGACCCAGTACTTC.

This clonotype turned up a few times. This sequence joins TRBV24-1 and TRBJ2-1; 7 bases map to TRBD2. CDR3 length: 18 amino acids. The germline V gene encodes CDR1 KGHDR and CDR2 SFDVKD. The trim removed 4 bases at V and 0 bases at J, leaving 11 bases unmatched. CDR3 in DNA: TGTGCCACCAGTGACTCAAGACCTAGCGGCCACTCCTACAATGAGCAGTTCTTC. Amino acid sequence: CATSDSRPSGHSYNEQFF.

There are many counts of this clonotype. The chain is built from TRBV28 and TRBJ2-2; the D is unclear. The CDR3 has 14 amino acids. Trimming took off 2 bases at V and 2 bases at J, with 6 bases between the two ends. Germline CDR1 MDHEN, CDR2 SYDVKM. The CDR3 is CASSLPTNTGELFF. CDR3 in DNA: TGTGCCAGCAGTTTACCCACTAACACCGGGGAGCTGTTTTTT. Based on the CDR3 plus reference TRBV28 and TRBJ2-2, the full variable domain is DVKVTQSSRYLVKRTGEKVFLECVQDMDHENMFWYRQDPGLGLRLIYFSYDVKMKEKGDIPEGYSVSREKKERFSLILESASTNQTSMYLCASSLPTNTGELFFGEGSRLTVL.

This clonotype has a handful of counts. The chain has TRBV11-2 and TRBJ2-1; either TRBD1 or TRBD2 may fit D (6 bases each). V was trimmed by 5 bases and J by 0 bases, leaving 14 bases between them. The length of the CDR3 is 16 residues. Germline CDR1 and CDR2: SGHAT and FQNNGV. The CDR3 DNA reads TGTGCCAGCAGCGCTCTCGGGGGCAGCTCCTACAATGAGCAGTTCTTC. It codes for CASSALGGSSYNEQFF.

This clonotype was recorded a few times. The CDR3 DNA follows: TGTGCCAGCAGCCAGCTAAAACCAGGGGGCACCTCCTATAATTCACCCCTCCACTTT. The encoded protein is CASSQLKPGGTSYNSPLHF. The chain couples TRBV3-1 to TRBJ1-6; 8 bases map to TRBD1. Germline V gives CDR1 LGHDT, CDR2 YNNKEL (reference sequence). The CDR3 has 19 residues. V lost 3 bases, J lost 0 bases, and 10 bases stayed unmatched.

The chain links TRBV9 to TRBJ2-3; 8 nucleotides agree with TRBD1. CDR1 and CDR2 from the germline V gene are SGDLS and YYNGEE. The CDR3 extends over 16 amino acids. Germline trimming cut 4 bases from V and 1 base from J; bases unmatched to any gene: 8. CDR3 in DNA: TGTGCCAGCAGCATAAGGACAGGGCCCGGCACAGATACGCAGTATTTT. This translates into CASSIRTGPGTDTQYF.

This clonotype was seen a handful of times. A junction end diverges from the germline sequence, so it may reflect a read error. The genes are TRBV5-6 and TRBJ1-5, with a weak D call TRBD1 (5 bases). The V gene's germline CDR1 is SGHDT and CDR2 YYEEEE. CDR3 length equals 12 residues. The CDR3 here is CASTLGDQPQHF. The CDR3 DNA reads as TGTGCCAGCACCTTGGGGGATCAGCCCCAGCATTTT.

This clonotype was observed many times. J is TRBJ1-1 and V is TRBV12-3 or TRBV12-4, with unresolved D. The V and J ends lost 5 bases and 1 base respectively, with 8 bases between them. The CDR3 has 13 amino acids. This chain's CDR3 is CASSPRQNTEAFF. CDR3 coding DNA: TGTGCCAGCAGTCCTCGACAGAACACTGAAGCTTTCTTT.